The next 12 T cell receptor beta chains were all read from a single sample in a study of T cell clonotyping in hematopoietic cell transplantation. Assay used: immunoSEQ multiplex PCR; TCRdb lists only in-frame clones, some missing. The table records about 18,000 clones, more than 75% of them present only once. Time point reported: recipient sample about 28 days before transplant, after cytoreduction. The input for sequencing was peripheral blood mononuclear cells, taken before stem cell transplant. These receptors all stem from a man aged 45-65 years with acute myeloid leukemia. Some clones in this sample may be carry-over from other donors' samples.

J is TRBJ2-7 and V is TRBV2; a possible D gene is TRBD1 (6 bases). The CDR3 spans 12 residues. The germline V gene has CDR1 SNHLY and CDR2 FYNNEI. The V end lost 7 bases, the J end lost 7 bases, and 14 bases lay between the germline ends. CDR3 amino acids: CASKTTGLEQYF. The CDR3 DNA reads TGTGCCAGCAAAACAACAGGGTTGGAGCAGTACTTC.

V is TRBV19 and J is TRBJ1-2; D unresolved. Germline CDR1 reads LNHDA; CDR2 reads SQIVND (reference sequence). Trimming removed 0 bases from V and 0 bases from J, with 8 bases in between. CDR3 size: 15 residues. For the CDR3, the DNA is TGTGCCAGTAGTATAGATCGAGGGACTAACTATGGCTACACCTTC. Translation gives CASSIDRGTNYGYTF.

The rearrangement uses TRBV5-1 and TRBJ1-6; 7 bases map to TRBD1. From germline, CDR1 is SGHRS and CDR2 YFSETQ. V shed 2 bases, J shed 10 bases, and the junction held 12 bases outside the gene matches. The CDR3 loop spans 16 amino acids. The CDR3 protein is CASSFGDRVEGSPLHF. In nucleotides, the CDR3 is TGCGCCAGCAGCTTCGGCGACAGGGTGGAGGGGTCACCCCTCCACTTT.

The chain has TRBV4-3 and TRBJ1-2; possible D gene TRBD1, 6 bases. Germline lookup yields CDR1 LGHNA and CDR2 YSLEER. Trimming took 4 bases from V and 4 from J, leaving 19 bases between them. This CDR3 is built from 16 residues. In DNA form, the CDR3 reads TGCGCCAGCAGCCCCTCCCGGGGGGCCCCAAGCTATGGCTACACCTTC. It specifies CASSPSRGAPSYGYTF.

V gene TRBV14 combines with J gene TRBJ1-4, with D unresolved. CDR3 length equals 13 residues. V was cut by 3 bases and J by 4 bases, with 6 bases left in between. Germline loops: CDR1 SGHDN, CDR2 FVKESK. The CDR3 region has the DNA TGTGCCAGCAGCCAGCTGATTAATGAAAAACTGTTTTTT. Translated: CASSQLINEKLFF.

The chain employs TRBV29-1 and TRBJ2-3; 10 bases align to TRBD2. The CDR3 runs to 16 residues. Germline V CDR1 and CDR2: SQVTM, ANQGSEA. J was trimmed by 6 bases and V by 3 bases; bases with no gene match: 12. CDR3 sequence reads: CSVDGPTSGAGDTQYF. As DNA, the CDR3 is TGCAGCGTTGATGGTCCCACTAGCGGGGCGGGGGATACGCAGTATTTT.

This clone appeared a single time. This chain uses TRBV27 with TRBJ1-2, with TRBD1 identical over 8 bases. Losses at the gene ends were 8 bases for V and 6 bases for J; bases not matched to a gene: 2. The CDR3 covers 11 residues. The germline gives CDR1 MNHEY, CDR2 SMNVEV (reference sequence). The CDR3 bases are TGTGCCAGCTGGACAGGGCATGGCTACACCTTC. Protein sequence: CASWTGHGYTF.

CDR3 nucleotides: TGTGCCAGCAGCTTAGAAGTGGTTACTGAAGCTTTCTTT. Protein: CASSLEVVTEAFF. The gene calls are TRBV11-2 and TRBJ1-1; D unresolved. Germline CDR1 SGHAT, CDR2 FQNNGV. Trimming removed 0 bases at V and 5 bases at J, with 7 bases between. This CDR3 contains 13 residues. Full variable domain (outside the CDR3, taken from reference TRBV11-2 and TRBJ1-1): EAGVAQSPRYKIIEKRQSVAFWCNPISGHATLYWYQQILGQGPKLLIQFQNNGVVDDSQLPKDRFSAERLKGVDSTLKIQPAKLEDSAVYLCASSLEVVTEAFFGQGTRLTVV.

The J gene is TRBJ2-3, the V gene TRBV11-2, with D tentatively TRBD2 (6 bases). CDR1 is SGHAT, CDR2 FQNNGV, per germline. Trimming left V 5 bases short and J 2 bases short, with 8 bases between. The CDR3 covers 13 residues. CDR3 region: CASSRRDTDTQYF. CDR3 coding DNA: TGTGCCAGCAGCCGGAGGGACACAGATACGCAGTATTTT. The complete variable domain, with remaining parts taken from reference TRBV11-2 and TRBJ2-3, reads EAGVAQSPRYKIIEKRQSVAFWCNPISGHATLYWYQQILGQGPKLLIQFQNNGVVDDSQLPKDRFSAERLKGVDSTLKIQPAKLEDSAVYLCASSRRDTDTQYFGPGTRLTVL.

The chain carries TRBV5-1 and TRBJ2-5; possible D gene TRBD2, 6 bases. V was pared by 4 bases and J by 2 bases, with 15 bases between. Germline CDR1 and CDR2: SGHRS and YFSETQ. The CDR3 covers 15 residues. CDR3 sequence: CASSAGGITQETQYF. Written as DNA, the CDR3 is TGCGCCAGCAGCGCGGGCGGGATCACGCAAGAGACCCAGTACTTC.

The chain recombines TRBV6-1 with TRBJ2-6; D might be TRBD2 (6 bases). Trimming stripped 4 bases from V and 2 bases from J, with 12 bases between. The CDR3 is made up of 16 amino acids. Germline CDR1 and CDR2: MNHNS and SASEGT. DNA of the CDR3: TGTGCCAGCAGTGGACTCGGGACTGCTGGGGCCAACGTCCTGACTTTC. Protein product: CASSGLGTAGANVLTF.

The chain carries TRBV9 and TRBJ2-3; the D is unclear. The CDR3 contains 11 residues. Between the trimmed V and J ends, which lost 0 bases and 5 bases, there was a span of 1 base. CDR1 is SGDLS, CDR2 YYNGEE, per germline. Here the CDR3 reads CASSVGDTQYF. The CDR3 nucleotides read TGTGCCAGCAGCGTAGGAGATACGCAGTATTTT. Variable domain in full (rest from reference TRBV9 and TRBJ2-3): DSGVTQTPKHLITATGQRVTLRCSPRSGDLSVYWYQQSLDQGLQFLIQYYNGEERAKGNILERFSAQQFPDLHSELNLSSLELGDSALYFCASSVGDTQYFGPGTRLTVL.